The 28 T cell receptor beta chains given below trace back to one sample, sequenced in a study of shared clonotypes between healthy human individuals. Method: immunoSEQ multiplex PCR; TCRdb's copy keeps in-frame clones and lacks some. The sample lists under 650,000 clones, 90% to 96% occurring once. Specimen: naive CD4+ T cells sorted from blood. The subset denotes: CD45RA+ positively selected. The origin of the receptors is a woman younger than 45 in good health.

V is TRBV9 and J is TRBJ2-2, with 7 bases lining up with TRBD1. The ends lost 0 bases at V and 1 base at J; junction bases unmatched: 3. Germline lookup yields CDR1 SGDLS and CDR2 YYNGEE. This CDR3 spans 16 amino acids. Here the CDR3 DNA reads TGTGCCAGCAGCGTAGGAGGACAGGAGAACACCGGGGAGCTGTTTTTT. Translated, it gives CASSVGGQENTGELFF. The entire variable domain, with the rest obtained from reference TRBV9 and TRBJ2-2, is as follows: DSGVTQTPKHLITATGQRVTLRCSPRSGDLSVYWYQQSLDQGLQFLIQYYNGEERAKGNILERFSAQQFPDLHSELNLSSLELGDSALYFCASSVGGQENTGELFFGEGSRLTVL.

This clone has a single count. This sequence joins TRBV2 and TRBJ1-1; TRBD1 agrees at 7 bases. Looked up from germline, CDR1 is SNHLY and CDR2 is FYNNEI. With V trimmed by 8 bases and J by 2 bases, 5 bases remained unmatched. The CDR3 runs to 13 residues. The CDR3 DNA sequence: TGTGCCAGCTTACGGGACAGAAACACTGAAGCTTTCTTT. Translated: CASLRDRNTEAFF.

J is TRBJ2-1 and V is TRBV15, with D possibly TRBD1 on 6 matching bases. The germline V gene encodes CDR1 LNHNV and CDR2 YYDKDF (reference sequence). The CDR3 is made up of 14 amino acids. With 0 bases removed from V and 6 bases from J, the gap between germline ends came to 9 bases. The DNA of the CDR3 is TGTGCCACCAGCAGAGATCTCAGGGGCAATGAGCAGTTCTTC. Translated, it gives CATSRDLRGNEQFF.

The chain carries TRBV30 and TRBJ2-3; 15 bases line up with TRBD2. This CDR3 contains 16 residues. Germline V gene sequence: CDR1 GTSNPN, CDR2 SVGIG (reference sequence). Trimming cost V 2 bases and J 4 bases; bases outside gene matches: 4. CDR3 in amino acids: CAWSLGLAGGADTQYF. Written as DNA, the CDR3 is TGTGCCTGGAGTCTGGGACTAGCGGGAGGTGCAGATACGCAGTATTTT. Supplemented by reference TRBV30 and TRBJ2-3, the full variable domain reads SQTIHQWPATLVQPVGSPLSLECTVEGTSNPNLYWYRQAAGRGLQLLFYSVGIGQISSEVPQNLSASRPQDRQFILSSKKLLLSDSGFYLCAWSLGLAGGADTQYFGPGTRLTVL.

This sequence joins TRBV7-8 and TRBJ1-5; TRBD1 matches 7 bases. V was pared by 6 bases and J by 7 bases, with 9 bases of the junction left unmatched. The CDR3 has 14 amino acids. Germline V gives CDR1 SGHVS, CDR2 FQNEAQ. CDR3 sequence: CASRLSTGSQPQHF. As DNA, the CDR3 is TGTGCCAGCAGGCTTTCGACAGGGTCCCAGCCCCAGCATTTT.

The rearrangement links TRBV5-1 to TRBJ2-6, with a possible D match to TRBD1 (7 bases). Germline assignment: CDR1 SGHRS and CDR2 YFSETQ. The CDR3 is made up of 18 amino acids. The V end was cut by 4 bases, the J end by 2 bases, with 19 bases between. In DNA form, the CDR3 reads TGCGCCAGCAGCACGCCGCGGAGGGGGCCCCCTGGGGCCAACGTCCTGACTTTC. Its protein product is CASSTPRRGPPGANVLTF.

V and J are TRBV6-6 and TRBJ1-3; D may be TRBD1 (6 bases). Germline V gene sequence: CDR1 MNHNY, CDR2 SVGAGI (reference sequence). With 7 bases removed from V and 8 bases from J, the gap between germline ends came to 12 bases. The CDR3 contains 12 residues. CDR3 protein: CASKREGDTIYF. CDR3 DNA: TGTGCCAGCAAACGGGAGGGGGACACCATATATTTT.

The rearrangement uses TRBV5-1 and TRBJ2-6; TRBD1 might be the D (6 bases). This CDR3 comprises 16 residues. V was shortened by 0 bases and J by 4 bases, with 11 bases between the two germline ends. CDR1 and CDR2 (germline): SGHRS, YFSETQ. CDR3 loop: CASSLAQGTGANVLTF. CDR3 sequence (DNA): TGCGCCAGCAGCTTGGCGCAGGGGACAGGGGCCAACGTCCTGACTTTC.

The chain recombines TRBV15 with TRBJ2-1, with a possible D match to TRBD2 (6 bases). This CDR3 contains 13 residues. Germline V CDR1 and CDR2: LNHNV, YYDKDF (reference sequence). The V end was cut by 0 bases, the J end by 9 bases, with 9 bases between. The CDR3 DNA sequence: TGTGCCACCAGCAGAGATGAGGGAGGTGAGCAGTTCTTC. Translation gives CATSRDEGGEQFF.

The chain couples TRBV7-9 to TRBJ1-2; TRBD1 agrees at 12 bases. The junction had 8 bases not matched to a gene; V was cut back by 5 bases and J by 4 bases. Germline CDR1 and CDR2: SEHNR and FQNEAQ (reference sequence). This CDR3 has 16 residues. The CDR3 region is CASSPGTGGAGYGYTF. The CDR3 coding sequence is TGTGCCAGCAGCCCCGGGACAGGGGGCGCCGGCTATGGCTACACCTTC.

The chain couples TRBV10-3 to TRBJ2-7; 9 bases are shared with TRBD2. The J segment lost 5 bases and the V segment lost 0 bases, leaving 8 bases of the junction unmatched. The V gene's germline CDR1 is ENHRY and CDR2 SYGVKD. The CDR3 loop spans 16 amino acids. The CDR3 sequence: CAISESGLAGADEQYF. In nucleotides, the CDR3 is TGTGCCATCAGTGAGTCGGGGTTAGCGGGAGCGGACGAGCAGTACTTC.

The chain is built from TRBV7-6 and TRBJ2-5; 8 bases fit TRBD2. The J call could be wrong; TRBJ2-7 is a better fit for the DNA end. CDR3 length: 13 amino acids. The germline V gene encodes CDR1 SGHVS and CDR2 FNYEAQ. The CDR3 nucleotides are TGTGCCAGCAGCAGCGGGACTAGTAACGAGCAGTACTTC. It encodes CASSSGTSNEQYF.

V usage is TRBV6-1 and J usage is TRBJ1-5, with 8 bases that match TRBD1. This CDR3 is built from 13 residues. The ends lost 3 bases at V and 16 bases at J; junction bases unmatched: 11. CDR1 and CDR2 from the germline V gene are MNHNS and SASEGT. CDR3 nucleotides: TGTGCCAGCAGTGAGGACAGGGCTATAGCCCCACATTTT. Protein product: CASSEDRAIAPHF.

The chain is built from TRBV29-1 and TRBJ1-6; D perhaps matches TRBD1 (6 bases). Trimming removed 6 bases from V and 9 bases from J, with 15 bases in between. This CDR3 is 13 amino acids long. Germline CDR1 is SQVTM and CDR2 is ANQGSEA. The CDR3 DNA is TGCAGCGTGGAAACAGGGCGCGGTTCACCCCTCCACTTT. It yields the protein CSVETGRGSPLHF.

Note on this clone: The sample has other DNA sequences that encode this CDR3 too. This chain joins TRBV7-9 and TRBJ1-1; TRBD1 is a possible D gene (6 bases). Germline V gene lookup returns CDR1 SEHNR and CDR2 FQNEAQ (reference sequence). V lost 3 bases, J lost 5 bases, and 10 bases lay in between. There are 13 residues in the CDR3. The CDR3 here is CASSFGGGTEAFF. The CDR3, as DNA: TGTGCCAGCAGCTTTGGAGGGGGGACTGAAGCTTTCTTT.

The V gene is TRBV5-1, the J gene TRBJ2-3, with D possibly being TRBD2 (5 bases). Deletions cut 0 bases from V and 0 bases from J, with 11 bases between. This CDR3 has 16 amino acids. Germline V CDR1 and CDR2: SGHRS, YFSETQ. The CDR3 DNA sequence: TGCGCCAGCAGCTTGGCCGGAGGTACTAGCACAGATACGCAGTATTTT. Translated, it gives CASSLAGGTSTDTQYF.

The chain has TRBV2 and TRBJ2-3, with 13 bases lining up with TRBD2. This CDR3 contains 15 residues. J lost 3 bases, V lost 7 bases, and 4 bases had no gene match. The V gene's germline CDR1 is SNHLY and CDR2 FYNNEI. The CDR3: CASIPGLAGTDTQYF. CDR3 DNA sequence: TGTGCCAGCATCCCGGGACTAGCGGGAACAGATACGCAGTATTTT.

The J gene is TRBJ2-1, the V gene TRBV9, with 13 positions matching TRBD2. There are 15 residues in the CDR3. V dropped 7 bases and J dropped 9; count of bases not matched to a gene: 10. In germline, CDR1 is SGDLS, CDR2 YYNGEE. The CDR3 DNA follows: TGTGCCAGCTCCTCCGCCGGGACTAGCGGGACTGAGCAGTTCTTC. Translated, it gives CASSSAGTSGTEQFF.

The genes are TRBV18 and TRBJ1-5; tentatively, D is TRBD1 (5 bases). Germline CDR1 reads KGHSH; CDR2 reads LQKENI. The CDR3 is 17 amino acids. Deletions cut 0 bases from V and 7 bases from J, with 19 bases between. The CDR3 region is CASSPPGLGGLEQPQHF. CDR3 DNA sequence: TGTGCCAGCTCACCACCGGGGTTGGGGGGTTTAGAGCAGCCCCAGCATTTT.

The chain combines TRBV5-1 with TRBJ2-5; D gene ambiguous. CDR1 and CDR2 from the germline V gene are SGHRS and YFSETQ. This CDR3 comprises 13 residues. Trimming shortened V by 0 bases and J by 5 bases, and 8 bases separated the two germline ends. The DNA for the CDR3 is TGCGCCAGCAGCTTGGAGCGTAGGGAGACCCAGTACTTC. This codes for CASSLERRETQYF.

The J gene is TRBJ2-6, the V gene TRBV2, with D unclear. The CDR3 totals 15 residues. V was pared by 1 base and J by 0 bases, with 4 bases between. The germline gives CDR1 SNHLY, CDR2 FYNNEI. The CDR3 nucleotides are TGTGCCAGCAGTGAAGAGCTCTCTGGGGCCAACGTCCTGACTTTC. The encoded protein is CASSEELSGANVLTF.

This chain connects TRBV11-3 to TRBJ2-5; the match to TRBD2 covers 7 bases. The DNA end favors TRBJ2-7, so the J call may be wrong. The CDR3 consists of 15 residues. Germline V gives CDR1 SGHNT, CDR2 YENEEA. Here the CDR3 reads CASSLGSGAKYEQYF. In DNA form, the CDR3 reads TGTGCCAGCAGCTTAGGAAGCGGGGCTAAGTACGAGCAGTACTTC.

The CDR3 DNA is TGTGCCAGCAGTGAGCGGGGCCCCTCGAGGGGCTACACCTTC. Amino acid sequence: CASSERGPSRGYTF. The chain employs TRBV2 and TRBJ1-2, with a weak D call TRBD1 (5 bases). V was pared by 3 bases and J by 8 bases, with 16 bases between. This CDR3 contains 14 residues. Germline CDR1 and CDR2: SNHLY and FYNNEI. Full variable domain (rest looked up from reference TRBV2 and TRBJ1-2): EPEVTQTPSHQVTQMGQEVILRCVPISNHLYFYWYRQILGQKVEFLVSFYNNEISEKSEIFDDQFSVERPDGSNFTLKIRSTKLEDSAMYFCASSERGPSRGYTFGSGTRLTVV.

This chain uses TRBV9 with TRBJ2-3; D remains ambiguous. Germline CDR1 reads SGDLS; CDR2 reads YYNGEE. V was cut by 4 bases and J by 5 bases, with 20 bases left in between. There are 16 residues in the CDR3. This chain's CDR3 is CASSQLTGPRVDTQYF. The CDR3 bases are TGTGCCAGCAGCCAGCTGACGGGTCCTAGGGTAGATACGCAGTATTTT.

The chain carries TRBV5-6 and TRBJ2-2; perhaps D is TRBD1 or TRBD2 (5 bases each). The V gene lost 0 bases and the J gene lost 2 bases, with 11 bases spanning the gap. This CDR3 has 16 amino acids. The germline V gene has CDR1 SGHDT and CDR2 YYEEEE. In DNA form, the CDR3 reads TGTGCCAGCAGCTTGGTCGGGGCAGATAACACCGGGGAGCTGTTTTTT. It encodes CASSLVGADNTGELFF.

The V gene is TRBV5-1, the J gene TRBJ2-1, with unresolved D. Per germline, CDR1 SGHRS and CDR2 YFSETQ. Trimming stripped 2 bases from V and 1 base from J, with 4 bases between. The CDR3 length is 13 residues. CDR3 DNA: TGCGCCAGCAGCTTCGGGTCCTACAATGAGCAGTTCTTC. This gives the protein CASSFGSYNEQFF.

V gene TRBV5-5 combines with J gene TRBJ1-2, with D perhaps TRBD1 (6 bases). Germline lookup yields CDR1 SGHKS and CDR2 YYEKEE (reference sequence). The CDR3 has 12 amino acids. Deletions cut 0 bases from V and 10 bases from J, with 10 bases between. The CDR3 coding sequence is TGTGCCAGCAGCTTGGGGTGGGGGCTCTACACCTTC. Encoded protein: CASSLGWGLYTF.

The chain employs TRBV28 and TRBJ2-5, with TRBD2 as a possible D gene (6 bases). Gene TRBJ2-7 matches the end of the DNA better, so the J call may be wrong. Germline values: CDR1 MDHEN, CDR2 SYDVKM. The CDR3 is made up of 16 amino acids. The CDR3 loop reads CASRPQVAGRKSEQYF. CDR3 coding DNA: TGTGCCAGCAGACCGCAAGTGGCGGGGCGGAAGTCCGAGCAGTACTTC.